This entry lists 20 T cell receptor beta chains sequenced from one sample in a study of T cells after yellow fever vaccination. Each CDR3 protein is one row after TCRdb ran MiXCR on the 5' RACE reads. This sample carries around 110,000 distinct CDR3 sequences, 8% to 9.5% of them seen once, and the ten largest clones take over 25%. This material consisted of CD8+ T cells sorted from PBMCs, taken 45 days after the yellow fever booster vaccination. The receptors were sampled from a man aged 30 to 39 who received the YFV17D yellow fever vaccine.

The rearrangement uses TRBV20-1 and TRBJ1-2; 8 bases match TRBD1. CDR3 size: 13 residues. J lost 4 bases, V lost 5 bases, and 6 bases had no gene match. Germline assignment: CDR1 DFQATT and CDR2 SNEGSKA (reference sequence). CDR3 sequence reads: CSAGAGQGYGYTF. The CDR3 bases are TGCAGTGCTGGGGCTGGACAGGGCTATGGCTACACCTTC.

There are many counts of this clonotype. This chain joins TRBV7-8 and TRBJ2-3; the match to TRBD2 covers 8 bases. Per the germline V gene, CDR1 is SGHVS and CDR2 is FQNEAQ. V shed 1 base and J 5 bases; nucleotides not matched to a gene: 20. The CDR3 sequence is 20 residues long. CDR3 sequence (DNA): TGTGCCAGCAGCTTAGGGGTTAGCGGGAAGAGTCGCCTCTGGGGAGATACGCAGTATTTT. Residues: CASSLGVSGKSRLWGDTQYF. Full variable domain (remainder filled in from reference TRBV7-8 and TRBJ2-3): GAGVSQSPRYKVAKRGQDVALRCDPISGHVSLFWYQQALGQGPEFLTYFQNEAQLDKSGLPSDRFFAERPEGSVSTLKIQRTQQEDSAVYLCASSLGVSGKSRLWGDTQYFGPGTRLTVL.

This clonotype was seen only a few times. The chain carries TRBV9 and TRBJ2-1; weak D call: TRBD2 (5 bases). Germline V gene sequence: CDR1 SGDLS, CDR2 YYNGEE. This CDR3 spans 19 amino acids. V was trimmed by 4 bases and J by 0 bases, leaving 23 bases between them. The CDR3 loop reads CASSPTWETSSDSYNEQFF. The CDR3 DNA sequence: TGTGCCAGCAGCCCTACGTGGGAGACCAGCTCGGACTCCTACAATGAGCAGTTCTTC. The full variable domain, its missing parts supplied by reference TRBV9 and TRBJ2-1, is DSGVTQTPKHLITATGQRVTLRCSPRSGDLSVYWYQQSLDQGLQFLIQYYNGEERAKGNILERFSAQQFPDLHSELNLSSLELGDSALYFCASSPTWETSSDSYNEQFFGPGTRLTVL.

This clonotype was seen at least ten times. The V gene is TRBV5-6, the J gene TRBJ2-1, with 8 bases lining up with TRBD2. The CDR3 runs to 15 residues. The junction had 7 bases not matched to a gene; V was cut back by 1 base and J by 7 bases. Germline-derived CDR1 and CDR2 are SGHDT and YYEEEE. The CDR3 nucleotides read TGTGCCAGCAGCTTGAAAAGCGGGAGAAGGAATGAGCAGTTCTTC. As protein: CASSLKSGRRNEQFF.

In the case of this clonotype: A clone one base away is much larger, so this may be a read error. J is TRBJ1-1 and V is TRBV20-1; TRBD1 matches 9 bases. Per the germline V gene, CDR1 is DFQATT and CDR2 is SNEGSKA (reference sequence). The CDR3 length is 12 residues. The DNA for the CDR3 is TGCAGTGCGGTTACAGGGGGCACTGAAGCTTCCTTT. Translating it yields CSAVTGGTEASF.

This clonotype was recorded many times. This sequence joins TRBV20-1 and TRBJ2-3, with TRBD2 identical over 12 bases. This CDR3 is built from 18 residues. Per germline, CDR1 DFQATT and CDR2 SNEGSKA (reference sequence). J lost 2 bases, V lost 6 bases, and 15 bases had no gene match. The CDR3 spells CSAGSLAGGPGATDTQYF. The CDR3, as DNA: TGCAGTGCAGGGTCCCTAGCGGGAGGGCCCGGTGCCACAGATACGCAGTATTTT.

This clonotype came up many times. This chain joins TRBV7-9 and TRBJ1-3, with TRBD1 as a possible D gene (5 bases). Between the trimmed V and J ends, which lost 1 base and 4 bases, there was a span of 8 bases. The CDR3 spans 14 residues. Per germline, CDR1 SEHNR and CDR2 FQNEAQ (reference sequence). CDR3 amino acids: CASSLGGAGNTIYF. In DNA form, the CDR3 reads TGTGCCAGCAGCTTAGGAGGGGCCGGAAACACCATATATTTT.

This clonotype was observed many times. The chain combines TRBV11-2 with TRBJ2-7, with D perhaps matching TRBD1 or TRBD2 (7 bases each). CDR3 size: 16 residues. V lost 4 bases and J lost 4, with 20 bases in between. Per germline, CDR1 SGHAT and CDR2 FQNNGV. DNA for the CDR3: TGTGCCAGCAGCTCACCCGACAGGGAGGGACCTTACGAGCAGTACTTC. This encodes CASSSPDREGPYEQYF.

Ten or more counts support this clonotype. This rearrangement joins TRBV20-1 to TRBJ2-1; TRBD2 agrees at 8 bases. Trimming removed 4 bases from V and 9 bases from J; junction bases left unmatched: 14. CDR3 length: 15 amino acids. Looked up from germline, CDR1 is DFQATT and CDR2 is SNEGSKA (reference sequence). CDR3 sequence reads: CSANPKAGVSFEQFF. The CDR3 DNA follows: TGCAGTGCTAACCCTAAAGCGGGAGTGTCGTTTGAGCAGTTCTTC.

This clonotype has at least ten counts. J is TRBJ1-1 and V is TRBV27; D may be TRBD1 (5 bases). V gave up 9 bases and J gave up 0 bases, with 11 bases separating them. The CDR3 sequence is 13 residues long. In germline, CDR1 is MNHEY, CDR2 SMNVEV (reference sequence). The CDR3 here is CARTDSMNTEAFF. In DNA form, the CDR3 reads TGTGCCAGGACAGACTCTATGAACACTGAAGCTTTCTTT.

The chain uses TRBV25-1 and TRBJ1-2; 7 nucleotides agree with TRBD1. This CDR3 is built from 14 residues. Trimming took 2 bases from V and 4 from J; bases not matched to a gene: 4. CDR1 and CDR2 (germline): MGHDK, SYGVNS. CDR3 in amino acids: CASSEETGPYGYTF. The CDR3 coding sequence is TGTGCCAGCAGTGAAGAGACAGGGCCCTATGGCTACACCTTC.

This clonotype was seen many times. V gene TRBV3-1 combines with J gene TRBJ2-7; D uncertain. The ends were cut back, 1 base at V and 2 bases at J, with 12 bases in the middle. Germline-derived CDR1 and CDR2 are LGHDT and YNNKEL (reference sequence). CDR3 size: 15 residues. The CDR3 coding sequence is TGTGCCAGCAGCCAAGTGGCAGGAGAGGCCTACGAGCAGTACTTC. Its translation: CASSQVAGEAYEQYF.

The sample holds many counts of this clonotype. V is TRBV7-9 and J is TRBJ2-1; 8 bases line up with TRBD1. Germline V gene sequence: CDR1 SEHNR, CDR2 FQNEAQ (reference sequence). V dropped 5 bases and J dropped 5; count of bases not matched to a gene: 11. This CDR3 contains 16 residues. DNA of the CDR3: TGTGCCAGCAGCCCTTCGGGCAGGGGGCGCGACAATGAGCAGTTCTTC. Protein sequence: CASSPSGRGRDNEQFF.

The V call is TRBV6-2 or TRBV6-3, the J call TRBJ2-3, with D perhaps TRBD1 (10 bases). The CDR3 is 18 residues long. CDR1 and CDR2 (germline): MNHEY, SVGEGT. The V gene lost 4 bases and the J gene lost 3 bases, with 23 bases spanning the gap. This chain's CDR3 is CASSFGTGAGGPTDTQYF. CDR3 nucleotides: TGTGCCAGCAGTTTCGGGACAGGGGCGGGAGGGCCTACAGATACGCAGTATTTT.

The chain combines TRBV5-5 with TRBJ2-5; the D gene could be TRBD1 or TRBD2 (5 bases each). The CDR3 spans 15 residues. V shed 2 bases and J shed 2 bases, with 13 bases lying between them. Germline values: CDR1 SGHKS, CDR2 YYEKEE (reference sequence). CDR3 protein: CASSLGTTLQETQYF. Written as DNA, the CDR3 is TGTGCCAGCAGCTTAGGGACGACCCTTCAAGAGACCCAGTACTTC.

This clonotype was picked up many times. This chain joins TRBV27 and TRBJ2-1, with 11 bases matching TRBD2. The trim removed 5 bases at V and 6 bases at J, leaving 6 bases unmatched. CDR1 and CDR2 from the germline V gene are MNHEY and SMNVEV (reference sequence). The CDR3 runs 15 residues. CDR3 region: CASSLIAGGRNEQFF. The CDR3 region has the DNA TGTGCCAGCAGTCTCATAGCGGGAGGGCGCAATGAGCAGTTCTTC.

This clonotype was found a few times. The V and J genes are TRBV19 and TRBJ1-5; TRBD1 is a possible D gene (6 bases). CDR3 length: 14 amino acids. Germline V lookup: CDR1 LNHDA, CDR2 SQIVND (reference sequence). Trimming left V 10 bases short and J 0 bases short, with 13 bases between. Here the CDR3 DNA reads TGTGCCAATAGGACAGATTATAGCAATCAGCCCCAGCATTTT. This gives the protein CANRTDYSNQPQHF.

At least ten counts were recorded for this clonotype. The rearrangement joins TRBV12-3 or TRBV12-4 to TRBJ2-7, with unresolved D. This CDR3 has 15 residues. The V end was cut by 7 bases, the J end by 5 bases, with 21 bases between. The CDR3, as DNA: TGTGCCAGCACTCAAAACCCGCAGCCAGTCGACGAGCAGTACTTC. It translates to CASTQNPQPVDEQYF.

This chain links TRBV5-2 with TRBJ2-1; TRBD2, as called in the table, went unchecked against the DNA. TRBV5-2 is a pseudogene. The CDR3 sequence is 14 residues long. The CDR3 sequence is CARGPELGASEQFF. The CDR3 DNA is TGTGCCAGGGGCCCCGAACTAGGAGCAAGCGAGCAGTTCTTC.

This clonotype was counted many times. The CDR3 protein is CSVEAGAGETQYF. CDR3 coding DNA: TGCAGCGTTGAAGCGGGAGCGGGTGAGACCCAGTACTTC. The chain employs TRBV29-1 and TRBJ2-5, with a weak D call TRBD2 (6 bases). Germline CDR1 and CDR2: SQVTM and ANQGSEA. V gave up 1 base and J gave up 5 bases, with 11 bases separating them. CDR3 size: 13 residues.